This entry is about one T cell receptor beta chain. Assignment of participants to cohorts was predicated upon participant-reported clinical history. These data come from a study of blood T cell repertoires in COVID-19. TCRdb's copy holds only in-frame clones and misses some; the assay was immunoSEQ multiplex PCR. The sample contains 110,000 to 150,000 clones, 86% of which appear only once. The trim removed 3 bases at V and 14 bases at J, leaving 8 bases unmatched. Germline loops: CDR1 SGHRS, CDR2 YFSETQ. This CDR3 has 13 amino acids. The specimen was PBMCs or T cells enriched from blood (not recorded which). This clonotype was sampled from a man over 45 who had recovered from COVID-19. The rearrangement joins TRBV5-1 to TRBJ1-6; 7 bases map to TRBD1. CDR3 sequence reads: CASSSTGESTLHF. The CDR3 bases are TGCGCCAGCAGCTCAACAGGGGAGAGCACCCTCCACTTT.